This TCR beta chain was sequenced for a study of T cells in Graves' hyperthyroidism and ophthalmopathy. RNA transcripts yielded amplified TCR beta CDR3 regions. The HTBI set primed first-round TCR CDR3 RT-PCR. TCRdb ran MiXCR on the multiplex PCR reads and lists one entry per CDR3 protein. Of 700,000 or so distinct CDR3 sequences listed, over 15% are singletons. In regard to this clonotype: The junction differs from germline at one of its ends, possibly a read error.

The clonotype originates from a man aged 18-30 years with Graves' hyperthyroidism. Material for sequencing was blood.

CDR3 sequence (DNA): TGCGCCAGCAGCCGAAGCGGGAGGGCCGGGGAGACCCAGTACTTC. It translates to CASSRSGRAGETQYF. The chain carries TRBV28 and TRBJ2-5; 10 nucleotides agree with TRBD2. This CDR3 has 15 amino acids. Looked up from germline, CDR1 is MDHEN and CDR2 is SYDVKM.